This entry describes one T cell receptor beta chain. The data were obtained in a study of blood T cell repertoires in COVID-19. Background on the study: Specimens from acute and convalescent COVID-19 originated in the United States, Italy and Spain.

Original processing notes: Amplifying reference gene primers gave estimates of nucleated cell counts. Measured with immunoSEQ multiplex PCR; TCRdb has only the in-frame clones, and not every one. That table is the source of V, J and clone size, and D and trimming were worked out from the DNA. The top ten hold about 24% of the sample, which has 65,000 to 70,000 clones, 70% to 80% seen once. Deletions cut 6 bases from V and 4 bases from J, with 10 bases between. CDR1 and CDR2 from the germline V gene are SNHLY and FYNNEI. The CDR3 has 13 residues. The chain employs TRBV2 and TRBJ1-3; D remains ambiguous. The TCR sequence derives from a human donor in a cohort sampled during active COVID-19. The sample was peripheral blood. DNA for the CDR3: TGTGCCAGCAGCCTTACCGAGGGAAACACCATATATTTT. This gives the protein CASSLTEGNTIYF.